This T cell receptor beta chain was profiled in a study of long-term antiretroviral therapy in people with HIV. About the research overall: The 2015 immediate-ART recommendation came about a decade after the earliest samples.

As to this clone: No antigen is known for it.

Samples were assayed with immunoSEQ v3.0 at survey level. Produced via immunoSEQ multiplex PCR; TCRdb's table is partial and in-frame only. The profile covers around 11,000 clones, with 65% to 85% appearing a single time and about 20% taken by the ten largest. Study-wide results and limits: Compared with controls, HIV repertoires showed narrower CDR3 length ranges. Diversity rose after ART but stayed below transplant donor controls.

Source: unsorted PBMCs, taken 1.8 years after starting antiretroviral therapy. This TCR came from a man in his forties with HIV.

The CDR3: CSVGTRLNTEAFF. CDR3 coding DNA: TGCAGCGTTGGAACACGGCTGAACACTGAAGCTTTCTTT. The rearrangement links TRBV29-1 to TRBJ1-1; D gene ambiguous. The CDR3 has 13 amino acids. Trimming removed 4 bases at V and 0 bases at J, with 9 bases between. Germline assignment: CDR1 SQVTM and CDR2 ANQGSEA.